This TCR beta chain comes out of a study of CD8 T cells in Susac syndrome. CDR1 and CDR2 (germline): SEHNR, FQNEAQ (reference sequence). Trimming pared 7 bases from V and 4 bases from J, leaving 12 bases between. This CDR3 is 13 amino acids long. Sequencing targeted TCR beta in blood CD8+ and CD4+ T cells. TEMRA cells were FACS-enriched, and CD8+ and CD4+ T cells were isolated negatively. Random-hexamer reverse transcription was applied to about 0.45 to 1 ug RNA. An immunoSEQ multiplex PCR amplified TCR beta CDR3 over 54 Vbeta and 13 Jbeta. MiXCR, applied by TCRdb to the immunoSEQ multiplex PCR reads, yields one record per CDR3 protein. The data contain 150,000 to 250,000 distinct CDR3 sequences, nearly 95% of them singletons.

The sequenced sample consisted of CD4+ T cells from PBMCs. The chain couples TRBV7-9 to TRBJ2-3; tentatively, D is TRBD2 (6 bases). This TCR came from a human donor with multiple sclerosis. CDR3 DNA: TGTGCCAGCAACGGGAGAAGTGCAGATACGCAGTATTTT. This translates into CASNGRSADTQYF. The variable domain in full, with the rest retrieved from reference TRBV7-9 and TRBJ2-3, is DTGVSQNPRHKITKRGQNVTFRCDPISEHNRLYWYRQTLGQGPEFLTYFQNEAQLEKSRLLSDRFSAERPKGSFSTLEIQRTEQGDSAMYLCASNGRSADTQYFGPGTRLTVL.